These 27 T cell receptor beta chains share one sample of origin, sequenced in a study of circulating CD8 cells and anti-PD-1 response in melanoma. Sorting of live CD3+CD8+TCRalphabeta+ cells by PD-1 and/or TIGIT gave four subsets. Using roughly 15 ng of total RNA, TCR libraries were made with the QIAseq Immune Repertoire TCR panel. TCRdb re-called the reads with MiXCR, one entry per CDR3 protein. The sample includes roughly 1,100 distinct CDR3 sequences, about 7% seen only once; the top ten take approximately 15%. This material consisted of CD8+ T cells from PBMCs, taken at baseline or after one month of anti-PD-1 therapy (not recorded which). These receptors were collected from a human donor with melanoma.

Within the sample, this clonotype is medium-sized (0.01 to 0.1%). Mismatch with germline at one junction end may stem from a read error. V is TRBV27 and J is TRBJ2-1; no reliable D call. The germline V gene has CDR1 MNHEY and CDR2 SMNVEV (reference sequence). The CDR3 covers 15 residues. CDR3 protein: CASSSNLEPYNEQSF. The DNA for the CDR3 is TGTGCCAGCAGTTCGAATCTAGAACCCTACAATGAGCAGTCCTTC.

In its sample, this clonotype is medium-sized (0.01 to 0.1%). The chain combines TRBV28 with TRBJ1-2; D perhaps matches TRBD1 (5 bases). The V end was cut by 8 bases, the J end by 4 bases, with 17 bases between. Per the germline V gene, CDR1 is MDHEN and CDR2 is SYDVKM. The CDR3 spans 14 residues. DNA for the CDR3: TGTGCCAGCGGGGACTTTGACAGTTTCTATGGCTACACCTTC. The encoded protein is CASGDFDSFYGYTF.

By sample fraction, this clonotype is large. CDR3 region: CASSLHGSLAYEQYF. As DNA, the CDR3 is TGTGCCAGCAGTTTACATGGCAGCCTGGCCTACGAGCAGTACTTC. The rearrangement links TRBV28 to TRBJ2-7; D gene unclear. CDR3 size: 15 residues. Germline CDR1 is MDHEN and CDR2 is SYDVKM. Trimming took 2 bases from V and 2 from J, leaving 13 bases between them.

This clonotype qualifies as medium-sized (0.01 to 0.1%). The J gene is TRBJ2-7, the V gene TRBV19; 7 bases are a match to TRBD2. After removal of 6 bases from V and 1 base from J, the junction contained 6 bases not matched to a gene. CDR1 is LNHDA and CDR2 is SQIVND in the germline V gene (reference sequence). This CDR3 spans 14 amino acids. The CDR3 here is CASSPSGVSYEQYF. CDR3 nucleotide sequence: TGTGCCAGTAGCCCTAGCGGCGTTTCCTACGAGCAGTACTTC.

V usage is TRBV28 and J usage is TRBJ2-3; D is possibly TRBD1 or TRBD2 (5 bases each). In germline, CDR1 is MDHEN, CDR2 SYDVKM. CDR3 size: 19 residues. Trimming took off 6 bases at V and 2 bases at J, with 27 bases between the two ends. In DNA form, the CDR3 reads TGTGCCAGCAGACTAGACCCGAGGTCCGGGGACCGTAACACAGATACGCAGTATTTT. It encodes CASRLDPRSGDRNTDTQYF.

This clonotype is medium-sized (0.01 to 0.1%) by share. This chain's CDR3 is CASSKGTSGPYNEQFF. The CDR3 DNA reads as TGTGCCAGCAGCAAAGGGACTAGCGGACCCTACAATGAGCAGTTCTTC. This chain joins TRBV3-1 and TRBJ2-1; 11 bases agree with TRBD2. There are 16 residues in the CDR3. Germline CDR1 and CDR2: LGHDT and YNNKEL (reference sequence). The V gene end was trimmed by 5 bases and the J gene end by 2 bases; junction bases not matched to a gene: 5.

By sample share, this clonotype is large. The chain employs TRBV3-1 and TRBJ2-7; D possibly corresponds to TRBD2 (5 bases). Germline CDR1 LGHDT, CDR2 YNNKEL (reference sequence). V lost 4 bases and J 1 base, leaving 17 bases between the germline ends. This CDR3 is 16 amino acids long. This CDR3 reads CASSPLTLPGSYEQYF. The DNA for the CDR3 is TGTGCCAGCAGCCCCTTGACCCTCCCGGGGTCCTACGAGCAGTACTTC.

This clonotype is medium-sized (0.01 to 0.1%). This chain joins TRBV9 and TRBJ2-1; TRBD1 matches at 7 bases. The CDR3 is made up of 12 amino acids. After removal of 3 bases from V and 8 bases from J, the junction contained 2 bases not matched to a gene. Looked up from germline, CDR1 is SGDLS and CDR2 is YYNGEE. The CDR3 region is CASSDRGDEQFF. CDR3 in DNA: TGTGCCAGCAGCGACAGGGGCGATGAGCAGTTCTTC.

This clonotype is medium-sized. The chain carries TRBV12-3 or TRBV12-4 and TRBJ2-7; 7 bases are a match to TRBD1. J was trimmed by 3 bases and V by 5 bases; bases with no gene match: 4. CDR3 length: 13 amino acids. The CDR3 spells CASSPGQSYEQYF. CDR3 bases: TGTGCCAGCAGTCCGGGACAGAGCTACGAGCAGTACTTC.

This clonotype counts as large. The V call is TRBV6-1, the J call TRBJ2-7, with 11 bases that match TRBD1. J lost 7 bases, V lost 2 bases, and 10 bases had no gene match. This CDR3 has 16 amino acids. Germline CDR1 MNHNS, CDR2 SASEGT. The CDR3 region is CASSEYGTGGKREQYF. CDR3 sequence (DNA): TGTGCCAGCAGTGAATATGGGACAGGGGGTAAACGGGAGCAGTACTTC.

By sample share, this clonotype is large. The chain has TRBV28 and TRBJ2-5; TRBD2 matches 8 bases. CDR3 length: 16 amino acids. Germline V gives CDR1 MDHEN, CDR2 SYDVKM. The V and J ends lost 5 bases and 2 bases, in that order; junction bases with no gene match: 10. The CDR3 here is CASSPPGGGTQETQYF. CDR3 nucleotide sequence: TGTGCCAGCAGTCCCCCCGGGGGGGGAACACAAGAGACCCAGTACTTC.

This clonotype ranks as large (0.1 to 1%). This chain joins TRBV19 and TRBJ2-1; D gene uncertain. Germline-derived CDR1 and CDR2 are LNHDA and SQIVND (reference sequence). V shed 3 bases and J shed 3 bases, with 6 bases lying between them. The CDR3 sequence is 13 residues long. The CDR3 sequence: CASSITGYNEQFF. The CDR3 coding sequence is TGTGCCAGTAGTATTACCGGCTACAATGAGCAGTTCTTC.

This clonotype qualifies as medium-sized. The junction departs from germline at one end; a sequencing error may be responsible. This chain uses TRBV7-7 with TRBJ2-1, with 14 bases aligning to TRBD2. The length of the CDR3 is 15 residues. Germline values: CDR1 SSHAT, CDR2 FNYEAQ (reference sequence). The CDR3 loop reads CASSLGTSGSNEQFF. In DNA, the CDR3 is TGTGCTAGCAGCTTAGGGACTAGCGGGAGTAATGAGCAGTTCTTC.

Regarding this clonotype: Being one base from a much bigger clone, this may be a read error. Without the conserved terminal phenylalanine or tryptophan, this CDR3 likely stems from a read error. The chain links TRBV20-1 to TRBJ2-1; TRBD2 agrees at 12 bases. Germline trimming cut 3 bases from V and 7 bases from J; bases unmatched to any gene: 4. This CDR3 has 14 residues. Germline CDR1 DFQATT, CDR2 SNEGSKA (reference sequence). The CDR3 spells CSASGTSGGNEQFL. The CDR3 DNA reads TGCAGTGCTAGCGGTACTAGCGGGGGGAATGAGCAGTTCCTC.

A note on this clonotype: A junction boundary mismatches the germline segment, possibly from a read error. The chain uses TRBV27 and TRBJ1-4; D might be TRBD1 (6 bases). This CDR3 has 14 residues. CDR1 is MNHEY, CDR2 SMNVEV, per germline (reference sequence). CDR3 DNA sequence: TGTGCCGGCAGTCGGACCCAGGGGACTGAAAAACTGTTTTTT. Its protein product is CAGSRTQGTEKLFF. The complete variable domain, with remaining parts taken from reference TRBV27 and TRBJ1-4, reads EAQVTQNPRYLITVTGKKLTVTCSQNMNHEYMSWYRQDPGLGLRQIYYSMNVEVTDKGDVPEGYKVSRKEKRNFPLILESPSPNQTSLYFCAGSRTQGTEKLFFGSGTQLSVL.

This clonotype rates as medium-sized. The rearrangement joins TRBV12-5 to TRBJ2-2, with D perhaps matching TRBD2 (6 bases). This CDR3 comprises 15 residues. The germline V gene encodes CDR1 LGHNT and CDR2 FRNRAP. The V and J ends lost 5 bases and 6 bases respectively, with 16 bases between them. The CDR3 nucleotides are TGTGCTAGTGGTCCGGGGACTGGTTCTTCCGGGGAGCTGTTTTTT. Protein sequence: CASGPGTGSSGELFF.

Relative to its sample, this clonotype is medium-sized. Here the CDR3 reads CASSRPSTDTQYF. The CDR3 region has the DNA TGTGCCAGCAGCCGCCCTAGCACAGATACGCAGTATTTT. The chain uses TRBV3-1 and TRBJ2-3, with no clear D. This CDR3 has 13 amino acids. Germline assignment: CDR1 LGHDT and CDR2 YNNKEL (reference sequence). The ends were cut back, 4 bases at V and 0 bases at J, with 5 bases in the middle.

This clonotype is medium-sized. The rearrangement joins TRBV28 to TRBJ1-5; 8 bases map to TRBD1. CDR1 is MDHEN, CDR2 SYDVKM, per germline. This CDR3 is built from 15 residues. After removal of 3 bases from V and 4 bases from J, the junction contained 5 bases not matched to a gene. The CDR3 bases are TGTGCCAGCAGTTTCAAATACAGGGGGAATCAGCCCCAGCATTTT. Encoded protein: CASSFKYRGNQPQHF.

Judged by abundance, this clonotype is medium-sized. The chain uses TRBV2 and TRBJ2-5; 7 bases line up with TRBD2. With 5 bases clipped from V and 1 base from J, the junction kept 4 bases outside the gene matches. Germline V lookup: CDR1 SNHLY, CDR2 FYNNEI. The CDR3 loop spans 14 amino acids. The CDR3, as DNA: TGTGCCAGCAGTCCAGCGGGGTCCCAAGAGACCCAGTACTTC. This encodes CASSPAGSQETQYF.

This clonotype is classed as medium-sized. This rearrangement joins TRBV6-6 to TRBJ2-2; 14 bases agree with TRBD2. This CDR3 spans 19 amino acids. Germline V CDR1 and CDR2: MNHNY, SVGAGI (reference sequence). With 5 bases clipped from V and 2 bases from J, the junction kept 10 bases outside the gene matches. The CDR3 region has the DNA TGTGCCAGCAGTCCCTTCCCGGGACTAGCGGGAGTTAACACCGGGGAGCTGTTTTTT. It is translated as CASSPFPGLAGVNTGELFF.

In the case of this clonotype: This may arise from a read error, as a much more abundant clone is one base away. J is TRBJ2-7 and V is TRBV2, with 11 bases matching TRBD2. CDR1 is SNHLY, CDR2 FYNNEI, per germline. The CDR3 is 15 residues long. The chain's CDR3 is CASSEEGLADYEQCF. The CDR3 DNA is TGTGCCAGCAGTGAAGAGGGACTAGCGGACTACGAGCAGTGCTTC.

This clonotype is judged medium-sized. V and J are TRBV24-1 and TRBJ2-3; 7 bases fit TRBD1. V shed 4 bases and J 4 bases; nucleotides not matched to a gene: 7. The CDR3 spans 15 residues. Germline V gene data show CDR1 as KGHDR and CDR2 as SFDVKD. The CDR3 coding sequence is TGTGCCACCAGTGAAGGAAACAGGGGATCAGATACGCAGTATTTT. It codes for CATSEGNRGSDTQYF.

This clonotype is large. One junction end disagrees with the germline gene, perhaps due to a read error. The V and J genes are TRBV25-1 and TRBJ2-7; no definite D call. The CDR3 loop spans 13 amino acids. Germline assignment: CDR1 MGHDK and CDR2 SYGVNS. The CDR3 DNA sequence: TGTGCCAGCAGTGTTGGAAGATCCTTCGAGCAGTACTTC. Amino acids: CASSVGRSFEQYF.

In its sample, this clonotype ranks as large. CDR3 region: CSARSQGEREQFF. CDR3 nucleotide sequence: TGCAGTGCTAGGTCACAGGGGGAGCGTGAGCAGTTCTTC. The V call is TRBV20-1, the J call TRBJ2-1; 8 nucleotides agree with TRBD1. The CDR3 contains 13 residues. V shed 3 bases and J 9 bases; nucleotides not matched to a gene: 7. CDR1 DFQATT and CDR2 SNEGSKA come from the germline V gene (reference sequence).

The V call is TRBV30, the J call TRBJ2-7; 11 nucleotides match TRBD1. Trimming removed 5 bases from V and 5 bases from J; junction bases left unmatched: 5. In germline, CDR1 is GTSNPN, CDR2 SVGIG (reference sequence). The CDR3 runs to 13 residues. In DNA form, the CDR3 reads TGTGCCTGGGATGGACAGGGGGCGAACGAGCAGTACTTC. This gives the protein CAWDGQGANEQYF.

This clonotype is medium-sized by share. The chain carries TRBV28 and TRBJ2-3, with D perhaps matching TRBD1 (6 bases). This CDR3 region has 18 residues. V was shortened by 5 bases and J by 0 bases, with 21 bases between the two germline ends. CDR1 MDHEN and CDR2 SYDVKM come from the germline V gene. DNA of the CDR3: TGTGCCAGCAGTCCACAAACCCTCAGGGGAACTAGCACAGATACGCAGTATTTT. This encodes CASSPQTLRGTSTDTQYF.

By share, this clonotype ranks as medium-sized. The chain combines TRBV9 with TRBJ2-7, with 8 bases aligning to TRBD2. The junction had 7 bases not matched to a gene; V was cut back by 3 bases and J by 2 bases. The CDR3 spans 15 residues. The germline gives CDR1 SGDLS, CDR2 YYNGEE. CDR3 residues: CASSGSGALTYEQYF. CDR3 DNA: TGTGCCAGCAGCGGTAGCGGGGCGCTCACCTACGAGCAGTACTTC.